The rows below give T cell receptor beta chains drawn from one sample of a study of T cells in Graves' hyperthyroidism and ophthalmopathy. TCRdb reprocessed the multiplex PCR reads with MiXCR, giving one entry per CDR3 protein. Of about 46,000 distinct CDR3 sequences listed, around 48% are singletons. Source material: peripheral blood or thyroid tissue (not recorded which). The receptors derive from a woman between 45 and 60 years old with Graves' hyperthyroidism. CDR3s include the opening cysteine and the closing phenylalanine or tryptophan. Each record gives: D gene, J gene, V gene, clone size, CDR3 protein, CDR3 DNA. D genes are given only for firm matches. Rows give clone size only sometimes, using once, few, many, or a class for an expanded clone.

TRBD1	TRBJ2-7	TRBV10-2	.	CASGQGMDYEQYF	TGCGCCAGCGGACAGGGCATGGACTACGAGCAGTACTTC
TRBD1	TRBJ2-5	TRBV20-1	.	CSAGTGYETQYF	TGCAGTGCTGGGACAGGGTACGAGACCCAGTACTTC
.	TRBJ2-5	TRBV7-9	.	CASSLFELGETQYF	TGTGCTAGCAGCTTATTCGAGTTGGGAGAGACCCAGTACTTC
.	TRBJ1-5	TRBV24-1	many	CATSSGYDQPQHF	TGTGCCACCAGCTCAGGGTATGATCAGCCCCAGCATTTT
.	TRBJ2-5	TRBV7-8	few	CASSWGRQETQYF	TGTGCCAGCAGCTGGGGACGGCAAGAGACCCAGTACTTC
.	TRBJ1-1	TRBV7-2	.	CANSLVGGVTEAFF	TGTGCCAACAGCTTAGTTGGGGGAGTCACTGAAGCTTTCTTT
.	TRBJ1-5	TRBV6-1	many	CASSEGQFNQPQHF	TGTGCCAGCAGTGAAGGACAGTTCAATCAGCCCCAGCATTTT
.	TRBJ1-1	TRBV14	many	CASSPLGRMNTEAFF	TGTGCCAGCAGCCCATTGGGACGGATGAACACTGAAGCTTTCTTT
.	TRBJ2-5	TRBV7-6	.	CAIGSGETQYF	TGTGCCATCGGGAGCGGGGAGACCCAGTACTTC
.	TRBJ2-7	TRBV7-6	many	CASSLGPGGEQYF	TGTGCCAGCAGCTTAGGCCCAGGAGGAGAGCAGTACTTC
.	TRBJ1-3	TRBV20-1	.	CSAREQGAMNTIYF	TGCAGTGCTAGAGAACAGGGCGCCATGAACACCATATATTTT
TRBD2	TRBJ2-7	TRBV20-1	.	CSAGRTSGRESYEQYF	TGCAGTGCCGGCCGGACTAGCGGGAGAGAGTCCTACGAGCAGTACTTC
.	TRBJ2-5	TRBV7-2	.	CASSVRGGSGRGETQYF	TGTGCCAGCAGCGTTAGAGGGGGCAGCGGGAGAGGAGAGACCCAGTACTTC
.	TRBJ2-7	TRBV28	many	CASSLVGGSSYEQYF	TGTGCCAGCAGTTTAGTAGGGGGTAGCTCCTACGAGCAGTACTTC
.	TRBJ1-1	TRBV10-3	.	CAISEEGRSAEAFF	TGTGCCATCAGTGAAGAAGGGCGGAGCGCTGAAGCTTTCTTT
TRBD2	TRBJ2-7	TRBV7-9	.	CASSHSGPRPELAGVPEQYF	TGCGCCAGCAGCCACTCCGGACCGCGGCCCGAACTAGCGGGAGTCCCCGAGCAGTACTTC
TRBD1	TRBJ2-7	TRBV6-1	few	CAISTGGTYEQYF	TGTGCCATCAGCACAGGGGGAACCTACGAGCAGTACTTC
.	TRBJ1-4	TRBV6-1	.	CASRDRHEKLFF	TGTGCCAGCAGAGACAGACATGAAAAACTGTTTTTT
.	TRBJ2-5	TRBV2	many	CASRTGGTSWETQYF	TGTGCCAGCAGAACAGGGGGGACTAGTTGGGAGACCCAGTACTTC
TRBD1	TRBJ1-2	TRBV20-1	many	CSASSVGTGRGGYTF	TGCAGTGCTAGTTCAGTCGGGACAGGGCGTGGTGGCTACACCTTC
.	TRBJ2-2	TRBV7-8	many	CASSTEEGAFGTGELFF	TGTGCCAGCAGCACAGAGGAGGGGGCGTTCGGCACCGGGGAGCTGTTTTTT
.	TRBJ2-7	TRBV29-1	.	CSVAGASGRAEQYF	TGCAGCGTTGCAGGGGCTAGCGGTCGGGCCGAGCAGTACTTC
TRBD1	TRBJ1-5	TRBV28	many	CASGTGQLTLVNQPQHF	TGTGCCAGCGGGACGGGACAGCTTACATTAGTCAATCAGCCCCAGCATTTT